The 14 T cell receptor beta chains below were found in one sample sequenced in a study of tissue T cells after allogeneic stem cell transplantation. Time point described: mouse harvest day 14 after allogeneic transplant. Tail vein injection delivered 10^7 T-cell-depleted bone marrow cells and 10^6 splenic CD5+ T cells. The method was immunoSEQ multiplex PCR; TCRdb's version includes in-frame clones alone and lacks a portion of them. The data hold about 7,700 clones, with about 35% observed a single time. The sequenced sample consisted of skin. These receptors were collected from a female BALB/c mouse given C57BL/6 T cells with graft-versus-host disease after an allogeneic hematopoietic cell transplant.

Of note for this clone: These gene names are mouse names. The CDR3 end is not reached by the read, which stops 1 residue before it; the germline J gene fills it in. The rearrangement uses TRBV4 and TRBJ2-7; TRBD2 agrees at 10 bases. Trimming took 5 bases from V and 6 from J; bases not matched to a gene: 4. The CDR3 is 13 amino acids. Germline V gene data show CDR1 as LGHDT and CDR2 as YNNKQL (reference sequence). CDR3 loop: CASSLWGGAEQYF. Incomplete CDR3 DNA: TGTGCCAGCAGCCTCTGGGGGGGCGCTGAACAGTAC.

This clone showed up just once. These gene names are mouse names. The read ends 1 residue shy of where the CDR3 ends; the end is completed using the germline J gene. The chain uses TRBV26 and TRBJ1-1; possible D gene TRBD1, 6 bases. V lost 4 bases, J lost 1 base, and 7 bases lay in between. The CDR3 is 13 residues long. Per the germline V gene, CDR1 is KGHPV and CDR2 is FQNQEV (reference sequence). The part of the CDR3 DNA that was read is TGTGCCAGCAGTCAACAGGGGAACACAGAAGTCTTC. Protein: CASSQQGNTEVF. The full CDR3 reads CASSQQGNTEVFF.

In this sample, this clone is medium-sized (0.01 to 0.1%). Gene names and germline match the mouse. The read terminates 1 residue before the CDR3 end, so the remaining end is supplied by the germline J gene. The chain recombines TRBV31 with TRBJ2-2, with 9 bases identical to TRBD2. Germline V gene lookup returns CDR1 GKSSPN and CDR2 SITVG. Trimming cost V 3 bases and J 0 bases; bases outside gene matches: 5. The CDR3 loop spans 16 amino acids. CDR3 loop: CAWSLDWGANTGQLYF. The CDR3 DNA, read in part, is TGTGCCTGGAGCCTGGACTGGGGAGCAAACACCGGGCAGCTCTAC.

As for this clone: Here the gene names and germline are mouse. This CDR3 is also generated by other DNA sequences in the sample. CDR3 DNA (partial): TGTGCCAGCAGTCTGTACCAATATAATTCGCCCCTCTAC. This codes for CASSLYQYNSPLY. The CDR3 as a whole reads CASSLYQYNSPLYF. The rearrangement joins TRBV26 to TRBJ1-6; no clear D gene. The read falls 1 residue short of the CDR3 end, and the missing part is taken from the germline J gene. TRBJ1-6 is classed as an ORF, of uncertain function. The CDR3 consists of 14 residues. The germline CDR1 and CDR2 sequences are KGHPV and FQNQEV (reference sequence). Trimming took 1 base from V and 4 from J, leaving 5 bases between them.

On this clone: Genes and germline come from the mouse. The read gets to within 1 residue of the CDR3 end, and the germline J gene fills in the rest. Other nucleotide sequences in the sample specify the same CDR3. V and J are TRBV26 and TRBJ1-3, with unresolved D. Deletions cut 2 bases from V and 1 base from J, with 6 bases between. This CDR3 spans 14 amino acids. Germline-derived CDR1 and CDR2 are KGHPV and FQNQEV (reference sequence). The chain's CDR3 is CASSLVGSGNTLYF. The covered CDR3 bases are TGTGCCAGCAGTCTGGTGGGGTCTGGAAATACGCTCTAT.

About this clone itself: All gene names here are mouse names. Read sequence stops 1 residue before the CDR3 end, and the germline J gene provides the missing end. V gene TRBV13-1 combines with J gene TRBJ2-7; 8 positions agree with TRBD2. Trimming removed 1 base from V and 4 bases from J; junction bases left unmatched: 7. Germline lookup yields CDR1 NSHNY and CDR2 SYGAGN. The CDR3 is 15 amino acids. The CDR3 loop reads CASSDYTGGRYEQYF. The sequenced part of the CDR3 DNA is TGTGCCAGCAGTGATTACACTGGGGGAAGGTATGAACAGTAC.

This clone is classed as medium-sized (0.01 to 0.1%). Mouse names are used for the genes. Read coverage stops 1 residue before the CDR3 terminus; the germline J gene supplies the remainder. The chain links TRBV1 to TRBJ2-1, with TRBD1 identical over 11 bases. Germline V gives CDR1 NSQYPW, CDR2 LRSPGD (reference sequence). Trimming took 3 bases from V and 1 from J; bases not matched to a gene: 2. This CDR3 is 16 amino acids long. Partial CDR3 DNA: TGCACCTGCAGTGCGCGGGACAGGGGGAACTATGCTGAGCAGTTC. Residues: CTCSARDRGNYAEQF. The whole CDR3 sequence is CTCSARDRGNYAEQFF.

This clone has more than one count but fewer than ten. Germline and genes: mouse. From the germline J gene comes the end of the CDR3, since the read stops 1 residue before it. The V gene is TRBV31, the J gene TRBJ1-5; D is undetermined. This CDR3 has 13 amino acids. V lost 0 bases and J lost 2, with 5 bases in between. Germline CDR1 reads GKSSPN; CDR2 reads SITVG. The part of the CDR3 DNA that was read is TGTGCCTGGAGTCTAACAGACAACCAGGCTCCGCTT. Translation: CAWSLTDNQAPL. The complete CDR3 reads CAWSLTDNQAPLF.

With respect to this clone: Mouse germline and gene names are used. The CDR3 extends 1 residue past the end of the read, so its final part is completed from the germline J gene. The rearrangement joins TRBV12-2 to TRBJ1-1; 7 bases are a match to TRBD1. V lost 2 bases to trimming and J lost 2 bases; unmatched junction nucleotides: 4. This CDR3 is 14 amino acids long. From germline, CDR1 is SGHLS and CDR2 HYDKME. CDR3 DNA, as far as it was read: TGTGCCAGCTCTCCCGGACAGGCTAACACAGAAGTCTTC. It translates to CASSPGQANTEVF. The CDR3 reads in full as CASSPGQANTEVFF.

This clone has more than one count but fewer than ten. All gene names here are mouse names. The read ends 1 residue before the CDR3 terminus; that terminus is restored from the germline J gene. The genes are TRBV31 and TRBJ2-7, with 7 bases identical to TRBD1. The germline V gene has CDR1 GKSSPN and CDR2 SITVG. The V segment lost 3 bases and the J segment 4 bases; nucleotides outside the gene matches: 3. The CDR3 consists of 12 residues. The CDR3 region is CAWSQGEYEQYF. Partial CDR3 DNA: TGTGCCTGGAGCCAGGGGGAGTATGAACAGTAC.

Note on this clone: Gene names follow the mouse nomenclature. From the germline J gene comes the end of the CDR3, since the read stops 1 residue before it. V is TRBV3 and J is TRBJ1-1; TRBD1 aligns across 9 bases. V trimming: 4 bases; J trimming: 4 bases; junction bases outside the gene matches: 1. CDR3 length: 13 amino acids. Germline V lookup: CDR1 SNHLY, CDR2 FYNGKV (reference sequence). CDR3 DNA (partial): TGTGCCAGCAGCTCGACAGGGGGCACAGAAGTCTTC. This encodes CASSSTGGTEVF. The whole CDR3 region reads CASSSTGGTEVFF.

This clone was counted only a few times. The gene names given are mouse names. The read falls 1 residue short of the CDR3 end, and the missing part is taken from the germline J gene. The V and J genes are TRBV3 and TRBJ2-7, with 10 bases lining up with TRBD2. The germline V gene has CDR1 SNHLY and CDR2 FYNGKV (reference sequence). CDR3 size: 13 residues. V was pared by 5 bases and J by 5 bases, with 3 bases of the junction left unmatched. CDR3 DNA, as far as it was read: TGTGCCAGCAGCGCCCTGGGGGGGCATGAACAGTAC. Its translation is CASSALGGHEQY. The entire CDR3 is CASSALGGHEQYF.

This clone has only a few counts. Germline and genes: mouse. The sequence runs out 1 residue before the end of the CDR3; the remainder is reconstructed from the germline J gene. The chain links TRBV26 to TRBJ2-5; D possibly corresponds to TRBD1 (6 bases). V was shortened by 2 bases and J by 0 bases, with 6 bases between the two germline ends. CDR1 is KGHPV, CDR2 FQNQEV, per germline (reference sequence). The CDR3 loop spans 14 amino acids. The sequenced part of the CDR3 DNA is TGTGCCAGCAGTCTGACAGGGAACCAAGACACCCAGTAC. This translates into CASSLTGNQDTQY. The whole CDR3 sequence reads CASSLTGNQDTQYF.

Details on this clone: Gene names denote mouse genes. The CDR3 goes on 1 residue after the read ends, and that part is filled in from the germline J gene. The same CDR3 can be traced to other DNA sequences in this sample. J is TRBJ1-3 and V is TRBV26; TRBD1 is a possible D gene (6 bases). The length of the CDR3 is 14 residues. The V end was cut by 4 bases, the J end by 1 base, with 8 bases between. Germline-derived CDR1 and CDR2 are KGHPV and FQNQEV (reference sequence). The chain's CDR3 is CASSPGQSGNTLYF. The sequenced CDR3 bases are TGTGCCAGCAGTCCGGGACAATCTGGAAATACGCTCTAT. Looking up the rest from reference TRBV26 and TRBJ1-3 gives the full variable domain: NSKVIQTPRYLVKGQGQKAKMRCIPEKGHPVVFWYQQNKNNEFKFLINFQNQEVLQQIDMTEKRFSAECPSNSPCSLEIQSSEAGDSALYLCASSPGQSGNTLYFGEGSRLIVV.